The clone carrying this T cell receptor (beta chain) was detected many times. This entry comes from a study of early T cells in non-severe SARS-CoV-2 infection. As for the study in general: The input, bulk RNA from unsorted whole blood, was sequenced, and chains were unpaired.

Molecules of cDNA were individually given unique molecular identifiers that were attached to them. Via MiXCR, TCRdb re-called the 5' RACE reads, giving one row per CDR3 protein. There are 100,000 to 150,000 distinct CDR3 sequences in the sample; under 15% occur only once, and just over 20% lies in the top ten. Germline CDR1 is SGHTA and CDR2 is FQGNSA. V lost 3 bases to trimming and J lost 4 bases, with 10 bases between them. The length of the CDR3 is 14 residues. Sequencing was performed on whole blood. The clonotype originates from an adult who was a healthcare worker with PCR-confirmed SARS-CoV-2 infection or an uninfected control (not recorded which). The rearrangement uses TRBV7-2 and TRBJ2-1, with D unresolved. The chain's CDR3 is CASSFEHGYNEQFF. Written as DNA, the CDR3 is TGTGCCAGCAGCTTCGAGCATGGGTACAATGAGCAGTTCTTC.